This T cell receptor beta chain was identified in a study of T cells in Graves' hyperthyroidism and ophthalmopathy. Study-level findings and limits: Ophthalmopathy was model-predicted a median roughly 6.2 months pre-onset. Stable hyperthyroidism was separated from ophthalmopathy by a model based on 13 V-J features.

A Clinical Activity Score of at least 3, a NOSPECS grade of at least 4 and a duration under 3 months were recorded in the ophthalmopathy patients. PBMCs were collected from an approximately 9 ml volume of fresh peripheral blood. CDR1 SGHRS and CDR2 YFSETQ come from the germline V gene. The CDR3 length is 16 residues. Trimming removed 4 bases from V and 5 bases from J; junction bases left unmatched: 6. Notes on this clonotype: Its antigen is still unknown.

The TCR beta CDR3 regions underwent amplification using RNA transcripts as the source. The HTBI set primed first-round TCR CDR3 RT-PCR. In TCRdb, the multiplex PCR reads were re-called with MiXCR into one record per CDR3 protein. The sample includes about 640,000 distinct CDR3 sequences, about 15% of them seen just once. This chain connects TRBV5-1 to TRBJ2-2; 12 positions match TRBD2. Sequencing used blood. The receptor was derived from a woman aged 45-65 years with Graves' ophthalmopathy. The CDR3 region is CASSRTGTSGTGELFF. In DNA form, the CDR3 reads TGCGCCAGCAGCCGTACCGGGACTAGCGGGACCGGGGAGCTGTTTTTT.